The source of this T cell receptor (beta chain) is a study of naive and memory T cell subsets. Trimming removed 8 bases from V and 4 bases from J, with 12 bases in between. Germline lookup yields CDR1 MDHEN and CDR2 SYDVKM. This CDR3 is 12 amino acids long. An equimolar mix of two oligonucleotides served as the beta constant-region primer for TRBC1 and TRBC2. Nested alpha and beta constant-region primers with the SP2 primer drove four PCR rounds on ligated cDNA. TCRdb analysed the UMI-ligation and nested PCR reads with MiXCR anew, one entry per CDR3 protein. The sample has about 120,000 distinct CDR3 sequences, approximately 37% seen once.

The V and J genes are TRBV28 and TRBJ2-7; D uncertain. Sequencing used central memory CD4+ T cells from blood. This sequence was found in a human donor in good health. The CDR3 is CASHVDPYEQYF. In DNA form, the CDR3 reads TGTGCCAGCCACGTGGATCCATACGAGCAGTACTTC.